These 3 T cell receptor beta chains were sequenced from one sample in a study of identical twins. TCRdb re-called the 5' RACE reads through MiXCR, storing one row per CDR3 protein. The sample lists fewer than 500,000 distinct CDR3 sequences, more than 20% seen once, with 2.5% to 3.5% in the top ten. These data were likewise used in another study, on T cells expressing NK-cell markers.

Source material: CD4+ T cells sorted from blood. These receptors all stem from a woman under 30 in good health.

The chain joins TRBV2 to TRBJ2-2; maybe TRBD1 (6 bases). This CDR3 comprises 14 residues. CDR1 is SNHLY and CDR2 is FYNNEI in the germline V gene. V lost 5 bases and J 0 bases, leaving 7 bases between the germline ends. The CDR3 sequence: CASSWTANTGELFF. Here the CDR3 DNA reads TGTGCCAGCAGTTGGACAGCGAACACCGGGGAGCTGTTTTTT.

This clonotype has more than one count but fewer than ten. V gene TRBV4-2 combines with J gene TRBJ2-7, with TRBD2 matching 9 bases. CDR1 LGHNA and CDR2 YNFKEQ come from the germline V gene. This CDR3 is 16 amino acids long. Trimming removed 1 base from V and 1 base from J; junction bases left unmatched: 5. CDR3 coding DNA: TGTGCCAGCAGCCAAGGGAGCGGGGGGACTTCCTACGAGCAGTACTTC. Its translation: CASSQGSGGTSYEQYF.

This clonotype was seen once. This chain links TRBV20-1 with TRBJ2-3; TRBD2 matches at 13 bases. The trim removed 5 bases at V and 2 bases at J, leaving 1 base unmatched. This CDR3 spans 14 amino acids. Germline assignment: CDR1 DFQATT and CDR2 SNEGSKA (reference sequence). CDR3 loop: CSAGLAGVTDTQYF. The CDR3 coding sequence is TGCAGTGCTGGACTAGCGGGGGTCACAGATACGCAGTATTTT.